A selection of T cell receptor beta chains follows, all from one sample in a study of cytomegalovirus exposure and HLA in healthy donors. Here immunoSEQ multiplex PCR was the method, and the copy in TCRdb shows in-frame clones only, minus some. Of some 140,000 clones detected, roughly 60% appear once; the ten largest clones hold approximately 2.5%. Sequenced input: PBMCs. The receptors originated from a woman aged 40-49 years in good health and CMV-seronegative. CDR3s include the opening cysteine and the closing phenylalanine or tryptophan. The D gene is left open where the match is weak. Clone size is stated in some rows and not others, as once, few, many or a class when expanded.

v_gene: TRBV11-2; d_gene: TRBD1; j_gene: TRBJ2-7; abundance: -; CDR3nt: TGTGCCAGCAGCCTCACCGGGACAGGGACCTACGAGCAGTACTTC; CDR3aa: CASSLTGTGTYEQYF
v_gene: TRBV7-2; d_gene: -; j_gene: TRBJ1-5; abundance: -; CDR3nt: TGTGCCAGCAGCCCCCGGGGGGGGCAGCCCCAGCATTTT; CDR3aa: CASSPRGGQPQHF
v_gene: TRBV6-1; d_gene: TRBD1; j_gene: TRBJ2-2; abundance: -; CDR3nt: TGTGCCAGTGGGGACAGGGGGCCGATCGGGGAGCTGTTTTTT; CDR3aa: CASGDRGPIGELFF
v_gene: TRBV6-1; d_gene: TRBD1; j_gene: TRBJ2-5; abundance: -; CDR3nt: TGTGCCAGCAGTGTAGACAGGGGGGAAGAGACCCAGTACTTC; CDR3aa: CASSVDRGEETQYF
v_gene: TRBV10-3; d_gene: -; j_gene: TRBJ1-5; abundance: -; CDR3nt: TGTGCCATCAGTGAATGGGGGGATATCCTGAATCAGCCCCAGCATTTT; CDR3aa: CAISEWGDILNQPQHF
v_gene: TRBV10-3; d_gene: -; j_gene: TRBJ1-2; abundance: -; CDR3nt: TGTGCCATTAGCGCTCCGACCCGCTATGGCTACACCTTC; CDR3aa: CAISAPTRYGYTF
v_gene: TRBV2; d_gene: -; j_gene: TRBJ1-5; abundance: few; CDR3nt: TGTGCCAGCAGTGAGGGGCAGGTGAACAATCAGCCCCAGCATTTT; CDR3aa: CASSEGQVNNQPQHF
v_gene: TRBV5-4; d_gene: -; j_gene: TRBJ2-2; abundance: -; CDR3nt: TGTGCCAGCAGTTCGGGACTCGACACCGGGGAGCTGTTTTTT; CDR3aa: CASSSGLDTGELFF
v_gene: TRBV5-6; d_gene: TRBD2; j_gene: TRBJ2-3; abundance: -; CDR3nt: TGTGCCAGCAGCTTGGGGGGGAGGGTCCGCACAGATACGCAGTATTTT; CDR3aa: CASSLGGRVRTDTQYF
v_gene: TRBV4-1; d_gene: TRBD2; j_gene: TRBJ2-7; abundance: few; CDR3nt: TGCGCCAGCAGCCCGAAAGGGACTACTAACTCCTACGAGCAGTACTTC; CDR3aa: CASSPKGTTNSYEQYF
v_gene: TRBV7-2; d_gene: -; j_gene: TRBJ1-1; abundance: -; CDR3nt: TGTGCCAGCAGACGACCCTACCAGGGAAGGAACACTGAAGCTTTCTTT; CDR3aa: CASRRPYQGRNTEAFF
v_gene: TRBV19; d_gene: -; j_gene: TRBJ1-1; abundance: -; CDR3nt: TGTGCCAGTAGTATCCGGGGGTCCACTGAAGCTTTCTTT; CDR3aa: CASSIRGSTEAFF
v_gene: TRBV10-1; d_gene: -; j_gene: TRBJ2-2; abundance: -; CDR3nt: TGCGCCACCCAGCGTTCCGAGACCGGGGAGCTGTTTTTT; CDR3aa: CATQRSETGELFF
v_gene: TRBV5-1; d_gene: -; j_gene: TRBJ2-7; abundance: -; CDR3nt: TGCGCCAGCAGCTTGGCCTCCGAGACACCCTACGAGCAGTACTTC; CDR3aa: CASSLASETPYEQYF
v_gene: TRBV19; d_gene: -; j_gene: TRBJ1-2; abundance: -; CDR3nt: TGTGCCAGTAGTTTGGACAGCTATGGCTACACCTTC; CDR3aa: CASSLDSYGYTF
v_gene: TRBV6-1; d_gene: TRBD1; j_gene: TRBJ2-7; abundance: -; CDR3nt: TGTGCCAGCCAGGACAGGGGCTACGAGCAGTACTTC; CDR3aa: CASQDRGYEQYF
v_gene: TRBV5-8; d_gene: TRBD1; j_gene: TRBJ1-2; abundance: -; CDR3nt: TGTGCCAGCAGCCTGGGACAGGGTCTATATGGCTACACCTTC; CDR3aa: CASSLGQGLYGYTF
v_gene: TRBV6-1; d_gene: TRBD2; j_gene: TRBJ2-3; abundance: few; CDR3nt: TGTGCCAGCAGTGAAATAGCGGGGGTCGGCACAGATACGCAGTATTTT; CDR3aa: CASSEIAGVGTDTQYF
v_gene: TRBV4-3; d_gene: -; j_gene: TRBJ1-1; abundance: few; CDR3nt: TGCGCCAGCAGCCATTTAACTAGAGTTGGGACACGTGGAGCTTTCTTT; CDR3aa: CASSHLTRVGTRGAFF
v_gene: TRBV30; d_gene: TRBD1; j_gene: TRBJ1-2; abundance: -; CDR3nt: TGTGCCTGGAGTGACGGGACAGGGGTGTATGGCTACACCTTC; CDR3aa: CAWSDGTGVYGYTF
v_gene: TRBV4-3; d_gene: TRBD2; j_gene: TRBJ2-3; abundance: -; CDR3nt: TGCGCCAGCAGCCATAGCGGGGTCACAGATACGCAGTATTTT; CDR3aa: CASSHSGVTDTQYF
v_gene: TRBV23-1; d_gene: TRBD1; j_gene: TRBJ1-2; abundance: -; CDR3nt: TGCGCCAGCAGTCCCAAAAATCGGCCAGGGGGCGGCTATGGCTACACCTTC; CDR3aa: CASSPKNRPGGGYGYTF
v_gene: TRBV5-1; d_gene: TRBD1; j_gene: TRBJ2-7; abundance: -; CDR3nt: TGCGCCAGCAGCTTGGTTACAGGGGGCTCCTACGAGCAGTACTTC; CDR3aa: CASSLVTGGSYEQYF
v_gene: TRBV30; d_gene: -; j_gene: TRBJ1-4; abundance: -; CDR3nt: TGTGCCTGCACTGAGGTAGGGAGGAATGAAAAACTGTTTTTT; CDR3aa: CACTEVGRNEKLFF
v_gene: TRBV9; d_gene: -; j_gene: TRBJ2-7; abundance: few; CDR3nt: TGTGCCAGCAGCGCGGACCCGGAGGGCGAGCAGTACTTC; CDR3aa: CASSADPEGEQYF
v_gene: TRBV11-2; d_gene: TRBD2; j_gene: TRBJ2-2; abundance: -; CDR3nt: TGTGCCAGCAGCTTAGGGAGGACTAGCCTTACACACGGGGAGCTGTTTTTT; CDR3aa: CASSLGRTSLTHGELFF
v_gene: TRBV5-1; d_gene: TRBD1; j_gene: TRBJ1-4; abundance: -; CDR3nt: TGCGCCAGCAGCCCGAGAGGGACAGCAACTAATGAAAAACTGTTTTTT; CDR3aa: CASSPRGTATNEKLFF
v_gene: TRBV5-1; d_gene: TRBD1; j_gene: TRBJ2-6; abundance: once; CDR3nt: TGCGCCAGCAGCTTGTCGGGACAGGGGTCCTCTGGGGCCAACGTCCTGACTTTC; CDR3aa: CASSLSGQGSSGANVLTF
v_gene: TRBV5-4; d_gene: -; j_gene: TRBJ1-1; abundance: -; CDR3nt: TGTGCCAGCAGCTATATCGGTGGGGGCTACACTGAAGCTTTCTTT; CDR3aa: CASSYIGGGYTEAFF